The 31 T cell receptor beta chains below come from one sample, sequenced in a study of cytomegalovirus exposure and HLA in healthy donors. TCRdb keeps only in-frame clones here, not all; method: immunoSEQ multiplex PCR. In the table there are 190,000 or so clones, roughly four fifths of which are singletons. Sequencing was performed on PBMCs. All receptors come from a woman between 18 and 30 years old in good health and CMV-seropositive.

The rearrangement links TRBV10-3 to TRBJ2-3, with 7 positions matching TRBD2. Trimming removed 4 bases from V and 3 bases from J; junction bases left unmatched: 7. The CDR3 consists of 15 residues. The V gene's germline CDR1 is ENHRY and CDR2 SYGVKD. The CDR3 DNA is TGTGCCATCAGTGGGGACTACTCTGGTACAGATACGCAGTATTTT. Translated, it gives CAISGDYSGTDTQYF.

As DNA, the CDR3 is TGTGCCAGCATCACCGGACAGGGGGGCCTCTATGGCTACACCTTC. It specifies CASITGQGGLYGYTF. The gene calls are TRBV6-1 and TRBJ1-2; 10 bases fit TRBD1. CDR1 and CDR2 from the germline V gene are MNHNS and SASEGT. With V trimmed by 7 bases and J by 4 bases, 9 bases remained unmatched. The CDR3 contains 15 residues.

The gene calls are TRBV4-2 and TRBJ2-2; no firm D call. This CDR3 has 12 amino acids. Germline CDR1 is LGHNA and CDR2 is YNFKEQ. The V and J ends lost 5 bases and 4 bases respectively, with 5 bases between them. The DNA of the CDR3 is TGTGCCAGCAGCTCGTCCACCGGGGAGCTGTTTTTT. Translating it yields CASSSSTGELFF.

The rearrangement joins TRBV6-1 to TRBJ2-4, with 7 bases that match TRBD1. Germline V lookup: CDR1 MNHNS, CDR2 SASEGT. The CDR3 covers 16 residues. Trimming at V came to 3 bases and at J to 1 base, leaving 6 bases not matched to a gene. The CDR3 DNA reads TGTGCCAGCAGTGAGAGAGGGGGCTCCGCCAAAAACATTCAGTACTTC. Translating gives CASSERGGSAKNIQYF.

The CDR3 coding sequence is TGTGCCAGCAGCTTGAGGGTGATTGGGGCCGTGGACGAGCAGTTCTTC. This encodes CASSLRVIGAVDEQFF. This chain uses TRBV5-4 with TRBJ2-1; tentative D call: TRBD1 (5 bases). CDR3 size: 16 residues. Trimming stripped 1 base from V and 10 bases from J, with 21 bases between. Germline V gene sequence: CDR1 SGHNT, CDR2 YYREEE (reference sequence).

About this clone: At the DNA level, this CDR3 is encoded by other sequences in the same sample as well. This sequence joins TRBV6-6 and TRBJ1-1; no reliable D call. The CDR3 loop spans 15 amino acids. Germline lookup yields CDR1 MNHNY and CDR2 SVGAGI (reference sequence). V was cut by 0 bases and J by 0 bases, with 8 bases left in between. CDR3 coding DNA: TGTGCCAGCAGTTACTCGCCAGGCTTGAACACTGAAGCTTTCTTT. Its protein is CASSYSPGLNTEAFF.

This clone came up many times. The chain combines TRBV19 with TRBJ2-5, with D possibly matching TRBD1 (6 bases). The V and J ends lost 3 bases and 5 bases respectively, with 19 bases between them. The CDR3 covers 16 residues. CDR1 and CDR2 (germline): LNHDA, SQIVND (reference sequence). The chain's CDR3 is CASSIHGGNGAETQYF. The CDR3 coding sequence is TGTGCCAGTAGTATTCATGGGGGCAACGGGGCCGAGACCCAGTACTTC.

This clone was detected a few times. The rearrangement links TRBV7-9 to TRBJ1-5; weak D call: TRBD1 (6 bases). The V gene's germline CDR1 is SEHNR and CDR2 FQNEAQ (reference sequence). The CDR3 consists of 16 residues. Trimming took 5 bases from V and 2 from J, leaving 16 bases between them. This chain's CDR3 is CASSLGTSVGNQPQHF. The CDR3, as DNA: TGTGCCAGCAGCCTGGGGACATCGGTCGGCAATCAGCCCCAGCATTTT.

This sequence joins TRBV6-1 and TRBJ2-5; a possible D gene is TRBD1 (5 bases). The V end was cut by 6 bases, the J end by 3 bases, with 11 bases between. Germline values: CDR1 MNHNS, CDR2 SASEGT. This CDR3 has 13 residues. CDR3: CASSADREETQYF. CDR3 nucleotide sequence: TGTGCCAGCAGCGCCGACAGAGAAGAGACCCAGTACTTC.

The chain is built from TRBV4-3 and TRBJ2-5, with D possibly being TRBD1 (6 bases). V was cut by 1 base and J by 3 bases, with 12 bases left in between. There are 15 residues in the CDR3. Germline V lookup: CDR1 LGHNA, CDR2 YSLEER. The CDR3 loop is CASSQGTDYEETQYF. Written as DNA, the CDR3 is TGCGCCAGCAGCCAAGGGACAGACTACGAAGAGACCCAGTACTTC.

The rearrangement uses TRBV5-4 and TRBJ1-1; no clear D gene. Trimming took off 0 bases at V and 1 base at J, with 10 bases between the two ends. Looked up from germline, CDR1 is SGHNT and CDR2 is YYREEE (reference sequence). CDR3 length equals 15 residues. CDR3 coding DNA: TGTGCCAGCAGCTTGGGGGCAACACCGAACACTGAAGCTTTCTTT. This translates into CASSLGATPNTEAFF.

The chain uses TRBV9 and TRBJ1-1; D gene ambiguous. Germline assignment: CDR1 SGDLS and CDR2 YYNGEE. This CDR3 spans 16 amino acids. V lost 4 bases and J 4 bases, leaving 20 bases between the germline ends. CDR3 sequence (DNA): TGTGCCAGCAGCCCCAACTCCCCGGGAAAGGTCACTGAAGCTTTCTTT. Encoded protein: CASSPNSPGKVTEAFF.

This rearrangement joins TRBV27 to TRBJ1-2; maybe TRBD1 (5 bases). The CDR3 totals 16 residues. Germline V lookup: CDR1 MNHEY, CDR2 SMNVEV (reference sequence). V gave up 5 bases and J gave up 7 bases, with 23 bases separating them. The CDR3 region is CASSHTAGKAVSGYTF. The CDR3 coding sequence is TGTGCCAGCAGTCATACCGCAGGGAAGGCAGTAAGTGGCTACACCTTC.

The rearrangement links TRBV19 to TRBJ2-3; 13 bases are a match to TRBD2. This CDR3 contains 16 residues. Germline V gene data show CDR1 as LNHDA and CDR2 as SQIVND (reference sequence). The junction had 7 bases not matched to a gene; V was cut back by 5 bases and J by 5 bases. In DNA, the CDR3 is TGTGCCAGTAGTCCGGGACTAGCGGGGTCGGTAGATACGCAGTATTTT. Its translation: CASSPGLAGSVDTQYF.

CDR3 sequence (DNA): TGTGCCAGCAGTGAATTTACTAACTATGGCTACACCTTC. It specifies CASSEFTNYGYTF. The chain links TRBV25-1 to TRBJ1-2; unclear D gene. Germline CDR1 is MGHDK and CDR2 is SYGVNS. There are 13 residues in the CDR3. Trimming left V 1 base short and J 0 bases short, with 3 bases between.

This clone was counted ten times or more. The chain is built from TRBV19 and TRBJ2-7; the D is unclear. V lost 3 bases, J lost 3 bases, and 9 bases lay in between. Germline V gene sequence: CDR1 LNHDA, CDR2 SQIVND (reference sequence). The CDR3 runs to 13 residues. The CDR3 DNA is TGTGCCAGTAGTATCTCCGACATCTACGAGCAGTACTTC. It yields the protein CASSISDIYEQYF.

The chain recombines TRBV27 with TRBJ2-5; 10 bases fit TRBD2. The V gene's germline CDR1 is MNHEY and CDR2 SMNVEV (reference sequence). V trimming: 1 base; J trimming: 5 bases; junction bases outside the gene matches: 4. This CDR3 region has 15 residues. This CDR3 reads CASSLYASGGETQYF. As DNA, the CDR3 is TGTGCCAGCAGTTTATATGCTAGCGGGGGTGAGACCCAGTACTTC.

This chain links TRBV9 with TRBJ1-3; D might be TRBD1 (5 bases). Trimming left V 0 bases short and J 2 bases short, with 6 bases between. CDR3 length: 14 residues. Germline-derived CDR1 and CDR2 are SGDLS and YYNGEE. In DNA form, the CDR3 reads TGTGCCAGCAGCGTAGCAGGGACTGGAAACACCATATATTTT. It specifies CASSVAGTGNTIYF.

V gene TRBV28 combines with J gene TRBJ2-6; 10 bases line up with TRBD2. The V gene's germline CDR1 is MDHEN and CDR2 SYDVKM. V was pared by 6 bases and J by 2 bases, with 4 bases of the junction left unmatched. The length of the CDR3 is 16 residues. CDR3 residues: CASSRAGGPGANVLTF. DNA for the CDR3: TGTGCCAGCAGCCGAGCGGGGGGGCCTGGGGCCAACGTCCTGACTTTC. The whole variable domain, filled in from reference TRBV28 and TRBJ2-6, reads DVKVTQSSRYLVKRTGEKVFLECVQDMDHENMFWYRQDPGLGLRLIYFSYDVKMKEKGDIPEGYSVSREKKERFSLILESASTNQTSMYLCASSRAGGPGANVLTFGAGSRLTVL.

The genes are TRBV7-7 and TRBJ2-5, with 11 bases identical to TRBD2. The CDR3 runs to 15 residues. V was pared by 6 bases and J by 4 bases, with 7 bases of the junction left unmatched. From germline, CDR1 is SSHAT and CDR2 FNYEAQ (reference sequence). CDR3 residues: CASSPSGGTGETQYF. CDR3 DNA: TGTGCCAGCAGTCCTAGCGGGGGGACGGGAGAGACCCAGTACTTC.

The gene calls are TRBV6-1 and TRBJ1-1; D remains unclear. The CDR3 contains 13 residues. Germline CDR1 reads MNHNS; CDR2 reads SASEGT. V shed 5 bases and J shed 4 bases, with 11 bases lying between them. This CDR3 is CASSKNSGTEAFF. The DNA of the CDR3 is TGTGCCAGCAGTAAGAATTCGGGCACTGAAGCTTTCTTT.

V is TRBV6-9 and J is TRBJ2-7, with D hard to call. The germline gives CDR1 MNHGY, CDR2 SVAAGI. The ends were cut back, 7 bases at V and 9 bases at J, with 10 bases in the middle. The CDR3 has 10 residues. CDR3 bases: TGTGCCAGCACCAAGCATTCGCAGTACTTC. Residues: CASTKHSQYF.

This clone was observed a single time. The chain recombines TRBV7-6 with TRBJ1-4; 8 nucleotides match TRBD1. CDR1 SGHVS and CDR2 FNYEAQ come from the germline V gene. V was clipped by 5 bases and J by 8 bases; unmatched bases: 10. The CDR3 covers 15 residues. The CDR3 DNA is TGTGCCAGCAGCCCACTGAACAGGGGGTGGGAAAAACTGTTTTTT. Amino acid sequence: CASSPLNRGWEKLFF. Looking up the rest from reference TRBV7-6 and TRBJ1-4 gives the full variable domain: GAGVSQSPRYKVTKRGQDVALRCDPISGHVSLYWYRQALGQGPEFLTYFNYEAQQDKSGLPNDRFSAERPEGSISTLTIQRTEQRDSAMYRCASSPLNRGWEKLFFGSGTQLSVL.

The chain couples TRBV15 to TRBJ1-2; tentatively, D is TRBD1 (6 bases). The CDR3 has 17 residues. The germline V and J ends were trimmed by 5 bases and 7 bases, with 26 bases remaining between them. Germline assignment: CDR1 LNHNV and CDR2 YYDKDF (reference sequence). CDR3 residues: CATSPTQGLTGLGGYTF. The CDR3 region has the DNA TGTGCCACCAGCCCTACTCAGGGGCTAACAGGGCTCGGTGGCTACACCTTC.

This chain uses TRBV11-3 with TRBJ2-7, with 7 positions matching TRBD2. The J segment lost 2 bases and the V segment lost 5 bases, leaving 6 bases of the junction unmatched. The germline CDR1 and CDR2 sequences are SGHNT and YENEEA. This CDR3 contains 14 residues. The CDR3 spells CASSGGGFPYEQYF. The DNA of the CDR3 is TGTGCCAGCAGCGGGGGGGGATTCCCCTACGAGCAGTACTTC.

Here the CDR3 reads CASSERGFADTQYF. The CDR3 DNA is TGCGCCAGCAGTGAGCGGGGTTTTGCAGATACGCAGTATTTT. The V call is TRBV10-2, the J call TRBJ2-3; the D gene is possibly TRBD2 (5 bases). The germline gives CDR1 WSHSY, CDR2 SAAADI. The CDR3 covers 14 residues. V lost 2 bases and J 4 bases, leaving 10 bases between the germline ends.

The J gene is TRBJ1-1, the V gene TRBV27; the match to TRBD1 covers 10 bases. Germline CDR1 and CDR2: MNHEY and SMNVEV (reference sequence). The CDR3 runs to 15 residues. Trimming cost V 3 bases and J 4 bases; bases outside gene matches: 5. The CDR3 DNA reads TGTGCCAGCAGTTTGGCCGGGACAGGGGCCACTGAAGCTTTCTTT. Amino acids: CASSLAGTGATEAFF.

The V gene is TRBV9, the J gene TRBJ2-3, with 8 nucleotides matching TRBD2. Losses at the gene ends were 0 bases for V and 10 bases for J; bases not matched to a gene: 7. Germline values: CDR1 SGDLS, CDR2 YYNGEE. The CDR3 extends over 14 amino acids. This CDR3 is CASSVDGGVLPQYF. The CDR3 DNA reads TGTGCCAGCAGCGTAGACGGGGGGGTTCTTCCGCAGTATTTT.

This chain joins TRBV27 and TRBJ2-3, with 8 positions matching TRBD2. CDR1 MNHEY and CDR2 SMNVEV come from the germline V gene (reference sequence). CDR3 size: 16 residues. The V and J ends lost 3 bases and 1 base, in that order; junction bases with no gene match: 6. The CDR3 DNA follows: TGTGCCAGCAGTTTGACAGCGGGGGTCGGCACAGATACGCAGTATTTT. Its translation: CASSLTAGVGTDTQYF.

This sequence joins TRBV29-1 and TRBJ1-2; TRBD1 is a possible D gene (6 bases). V lost 0 bases and J lost 7, with 12 bases in between. CDR1 and CDR2 from the germline V gene are SQVTM and ANQGSEA. This CDR3 has 13 residues. CDR3 sequence reads: CSVEEGGAGGYTF. CDR3 nucleotides: TGCAGCGTTGAAGAGGGGGGGGCTGGTGGCTACACCTTC.

The V and J genes are TRBV14 and TRBJ2-3, with TRBD2 identical over 11 bases. The CDR3 has 16 amino acids. Unmatched junction bases numbered 3, after V lost 2 bases and J lost 2 bases. The germline V gene has CDR1 SGHDN and CDR2 FVKESK. CDR3 protein: CASSQLAGGITDTQYF. The DNA of the CDR3 is TGTGCCAGCAGCCAACTAGCGGGGGGTATCACAGATACGCAGTATTTT. Drawing the rest from reference TRBV14 and TRBJ2-3, the complete variable domain is EAGVTQFPSHSVIEKGQTVTLRCDPISGHDNLYWYRRVMGKEIKFLLHFVKESKQDESGMPNNRFLAERTGGTYSTLKVQPAELEDSGVYFCASSQLAGGITDTQYFGPGTRLTVL.